This is a list of T cell receptor beta chains from one sample in a study of control samples from healthy donors and cancer patients. Assay: immunoSEQ multiplex PCR; the TCRdb copy retains only in-frame clones and omits some. This sample has fewer than 200,000 clones; roughly nine tenths occur once, and the top ten carry roughly 1.3%. The sequenced sample was blood. The receptor set was obtained from a man younger than 40 in good health. Each CDR3 is given with its conserved first and last residue. D genes are given only for firm matches. Only part of the rows carry a size: once, few, many, or a class if the clone is expanded.

abundance	d_gene	v_gene	j_gene	CDR3aa	CDR3nt
NA	NA	TRBV7-9	TRBJ2-5	CASSFGRLPETQYF	TGTGCCAGCAGCTTTGGCAGGCTTCCAGAGACCCAGTACTTC
NA	NA	TRBV18	TRBJ2-5	CASSYDSTQETQYF	TGTGCCAGCTCCTACGACAGTACACAAGAGACCCAGTACTTC
NA	NA	TRBV7-3	TRBJ2-7	CASSLIAGTDEQYF	TGTGCCAGCAGCTTAATCGCGGGGACCGACGAGCAGTACTTC
NA	TRBD1	TRBV18	TRBJ1-2	CASSTSDRAGYGYTF	TGTGCCAGCTCAACCTCGGACAGGGCTGGCTATGGCTACACCTTC
NA	NA	TRBV15	TRBJ1-2	CATSRDGGIYGYTF	TGTGCCACCAGCAGAGATGGAGGCATCTATGGCTACACCTTC
NA	NA	TRBV6-2/TRBV6-3	TRBJ1-1	CASSYGGPEAFF	TGTGCCAGCAGTTACGGGGGGCCTGAAGCTTTCTTT
once	NA	TRBV15	TRBJ1-1	CATSISLDRELEAFF	TGTGCCACCAGCATTTCCCTGGACAGAGAGCTAGAAGCTTTCTTT
NA	NA	TRBV12-3/TRBV12-4	TRBJ1-2	CASSWGDGYTF	TGTGCCAGCAGTTGGGGCGACGGCTACACCTTC
NA	NA	TRBV7-9	TRBJ1-6	CASSLDPRVPPLHF	TGTGCCAGCAGCTTAGATCCCAGGGTGCCACCCCTCCACTTT
NA	NA	TRBV7-2	TRBJ2-3	CASSLRADSTDTQYF	TGTGCCAGCAGCTTACGAGCGGATAGCACAGATACGCAGTATTTT
once	NA	TRBV14	TRBJ2-4	CASSRIAKNIQYF	TGTGCCAGCAGCCGAATAGCCAAAAACATTCAGTACTTC
NA	TRBD1	TRBV7-2	TRBJ2-7	CASHTDRGSYEQYF	TGTGCCAGCCACACGGACAGGGGATCCTACGAGCAGTACTTC
NA	TRBD1	TRBV11-3	TRBJ2-7	CASSLGDRGEKYF	TGTGCCAGCAGCCTCGGGGACAGGGGAGAAAAGTACTTC
NA	NA	TRBV29-1	TRBJ2-3	CSVLKAAPQYF	TGCAGCGTCCTTAAAGCGGCCCCGCAGTATTTT
NA	TRBD1	TRBV9	TRBJ1-2	CASSVAPTGNYGYTF	TGTGCCAGCAGCGTAGCCCCGACAGGGAACTATGGCTACACCTTC
NA	TRBD2	TRBV19	TRBJ2-6	CASSTGTTSGANVLTF	TGTGCCAGTAGTACCGGGACTACCTCTGGGGCCAACGTCCTGACTTTC